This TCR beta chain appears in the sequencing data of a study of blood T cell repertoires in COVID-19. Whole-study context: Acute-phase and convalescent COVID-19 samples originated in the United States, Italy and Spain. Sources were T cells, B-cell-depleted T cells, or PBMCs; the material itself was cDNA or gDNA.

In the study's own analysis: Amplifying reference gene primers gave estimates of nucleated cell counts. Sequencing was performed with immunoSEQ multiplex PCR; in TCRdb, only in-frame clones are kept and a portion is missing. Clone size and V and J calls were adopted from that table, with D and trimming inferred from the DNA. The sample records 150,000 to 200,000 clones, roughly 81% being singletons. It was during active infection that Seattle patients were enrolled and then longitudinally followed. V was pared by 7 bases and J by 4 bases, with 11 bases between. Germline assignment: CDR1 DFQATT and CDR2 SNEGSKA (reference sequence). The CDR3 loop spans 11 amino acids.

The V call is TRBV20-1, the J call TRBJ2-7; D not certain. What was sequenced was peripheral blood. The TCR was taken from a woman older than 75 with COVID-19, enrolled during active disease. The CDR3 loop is CSGRVGYEQYF. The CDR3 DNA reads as TGCAGTGGCCGGGTTGGGTACGAGCAGTACTTC.